This T cell receptor (beta chain) was profiled in a study of blood T cells in healthy people across ages. Study results and caveats: TCR beta diversity, measured per million T cells, fell in a roughly linear way with age.

Those donating, healthy Caucasian individuals from Russia, were aged roughly 6 to 90. With respect to this clonotype: What it recognizes is unknown. A much larger clone sits a single nucleotide away, making a read error possible.

A second about 7 to 11 cycle PCR used barcoded and J-beta primers. Tags on each cDNA molecule came from a template-switch adaptor with 12 random nucleotides. Individual samples furnished no less than 2.5 million CDR3-containing paired-end reads apiece. Using its own MiXCR run on the 5' RACE reads, TCRdb lists one record per CDR3 protein. The table has 780,000 or so distinct CDR3 sequences, roughly 50% seen once; the top ten hold about a quarter. The receptor comes from a man aged 40-49 years in good health. Specimen: blood.

CDR3 nucleotide sequence: TGCAGTGCTCGTGGAGGACAGGGGTTGAATGAGCAGTTCTTC. Protein product: CSARGGQGLNEQFF. V gene TRBV20-1 combines with J gene TRBJ2-1, with 9 bases identical to TRBD1. CDR3 length: 14 residues. Germline CDR1 is DFQATT and CDR2 is SNEGSKA (reference sequence). Germline trimming cut 5 bases from V and 7 bases from J; bases unmatched to any gene: 9.